This T cell receptor (beta chain) was retrieved from a study of T cell clonality in common variable immunodeficiency. Study conclusions and caveats: Fewer deletions and N-nucleotide insertions were reportedly seen in common variable immunodeficiency TCR beta sequences.

The CDR3 length is 14 residues. The V end lost 2 bases, the J end lost 8 bases, and 13 bases lay between the germline ends. The germline V gene has CDR1 SGHVS and CDR2 FQNEAQ. Using immunoSEQ multiplex PCR, the repertoire was profiled, and TCRdb retains in-frame clones only, with some absent. Observed in the sample are roughly 34,000 clones, none of them singletons. In this sample, this clone turned up a few times. What it binds is not known. Read coverage stops 3 residues before the CDR3 terminus; the germline J gene supplies the remainder. The sequence derives from a human donor with common variable immunodeficiency. Specimen: peripheral blood mononuclear cells. The chain has TRBV7-8 and TRBJ2-1; D possibly corresponds to TRBD1 (5 bases). CDR3 bases read: TGTGCCAGCAGCTTAATGTTCCAACAGGATGAG. This encodes CASSLMFQQDE. The entire CDR3 protein reads CASSLMFQQDEQFF. The full variable domain, its missing parts supplied by reference TRBV7-8 and TRBJ2-1, is GAGVSQSPRYKVAKRGQDVALRCDPISGHVSLFWYQQALGQGPEFLTYFQNEAQLDKSGLPSDRFFAERPEGSVSTLKIQRTQQEDSAVYLCASSLMFQQDEQFFGPGTRLTVL.